This T cell receptor beta chain appears in the sequencing data of a study of glioma-infiltrating T cells after dendritic cell vaccination. Clones were sequenced by immunoSEQ multiplex PCR, and TCRdb holds only the in-frame ones, with some missing. The repertoire holds roughly 47,000 clones, with 85% to 90% as singletons. The V gene's germline CDR1 is GTSNPN and CDR2 SVGIG (reference sequence). V lost 0 bases to trimming and J lost 8 bases, with 15 bases between them. The CDR3 runs 14 residues. The TCR was taken from a human donor with glioblastoma. The chain links TRBV30 to TRBJ2-3, with D tentatively TRBD1 (6 bases). Sequenced material: blood, taken before dendritic cell vaccination. DNA of the CDR3: TGTGCCTGGAGTGTACAGGGTAGCTATAGTACGCAGTATTTT. It translates to CAWSVQGSYSTQYF.